This T cell receptor (beta chain) was found in a study of response to subunit inactivated influenza vaccine. The CDR3 length is 15 residues. Germline-derived CDR1 and CDR2 are PRHDT and FYEKMQ (reference sequence). V lost 0 bases and J lost 8; bases outside the gene matches: 4. TCRdb used MiXCR to reprocess the RT-PCR reads, holding one entry per CDR3 protein. The table includes under 800,000 distinct CDR3 sequences, approximately 13% detected once. The genes are TRBV13 and TRBJ2-1; 10 bases agree with TRBD2. This material consisted of PBMCs from blood, taken 14 to 15 days before vaccination. The receptor comes from a man aged 45-60 years who received an inactivated influenza vaccine. The CDR3 region is CASSLGLAGDDEQFF. The DNA for the CDR3 is TGTGCCAGCAGCTTAGGCCTAGCGGGAGATGATGAGCAGTTCTTC.